This TCR beta chain was retrieved from a study of blood T cell repertoires in COVID-19. On the study more broadly: Samples representing acute and convalescent COVID-19 were sourced from the United States, Italy and Spain. In each case, the material was cDNA or gDNA derived from T cells, B-cell-depleted T cells, or PBMCs.

Germline V CDR1 and CDR2: SGHRS, YFSETQ. V dropped 2 bases and J dropped 0; count of bases not matched to a gene: 8. CDR3 length: 17 amino acids. Assay: immunoSEQ multiplex PCR; the TCRdb copy retains only in-frame clones and omits some. The sample lists approximately 100,000 clones; around 94% were seen once. The genes are TRBV5-1 and TRBJ1-3; 7 bases are shared with TRBD1. The TCR was taken from a man aged 45-65 years with active COVID-19. Material for sequencing was peripheral blood. The CDR3 protein is CASSLTGAPDSGNTIYF. CDR3 bases: TGCGCCAGCAGCTTAACAGGGGCTCCCGACTCTGGAAACACCATATATTTT.